The clone carrying this TCR beta chain has a count of ten or more. For the library, individual cDNA molecules each received unique molecular identifiers. Under the authors' procedure: Between about 23,224 and 750,000 TCRs appeared in each sample, and the median stood at approximately 100,000. TCRdb reanalysed the RACE reads using MiXCR and keeps one entry per CDR3 protein. It is TCRdb's table, rather than the study itself, that gives the V and J calls and clone size. The table has 100,000 to 150,000 distinct CDR3 sequences, roughly 15% seen once. The data were obtained in a study of human T cells and chemical hapten exposure. For the study at large: 2% DPC applied to an approximately 2 cm by approximately 2 cm arm area sensitized donors. Alopecia areata, totalis or universalis affected patients, mainly female.

This CDR3 comprises 15 residues. V shed 7 bases, J shed 0 bases, and the junction held 3 bases outside the gene matches. Germline CDR1 and CDR2: SGHVS and FQNEAQ. Sample time point: patch test 1, 2 weeks after DPC sensitization. Treatment indicated: therapeutic diphenylcyclopropenone sensitization with weekly scalp DPC. This receptor was taken from a man between 18 and 29 years old with alopecia areata. Some clones in this sample may be carry-over from other donors' samples. This sample comprised whole blood, obtained in connection with sensitization to the hapten diphenylcyclopropenone (DPC). The chain links TRBV7-8 to TRBJ2-1; TRBD1 matches at 10 bases. The CDR3 sequence: CASKGDRGSYNEQFF. The CDR3 bases are TGTGCCAGCAAGGGGGACAGGGGCTCCTACAATGAGCAGTTCTTC.